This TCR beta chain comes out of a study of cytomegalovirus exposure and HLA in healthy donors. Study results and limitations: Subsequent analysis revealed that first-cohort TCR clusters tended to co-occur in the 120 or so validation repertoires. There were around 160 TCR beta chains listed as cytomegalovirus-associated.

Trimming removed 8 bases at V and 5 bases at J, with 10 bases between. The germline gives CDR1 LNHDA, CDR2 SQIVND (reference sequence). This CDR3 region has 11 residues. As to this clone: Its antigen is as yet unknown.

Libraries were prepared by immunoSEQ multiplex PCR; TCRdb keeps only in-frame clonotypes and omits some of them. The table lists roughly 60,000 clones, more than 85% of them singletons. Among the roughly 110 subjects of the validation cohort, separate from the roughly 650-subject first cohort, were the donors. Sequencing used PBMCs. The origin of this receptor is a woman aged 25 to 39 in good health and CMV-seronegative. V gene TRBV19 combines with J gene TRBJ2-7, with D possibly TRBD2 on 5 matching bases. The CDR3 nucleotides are TGTGCCAGTGCCTCGAGGGACGAGCAGTACTTC. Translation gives CASASRDEQYF.